The 30 T cell receptor beta chains in this list originate from one sample, sequenced in a study of PD-1 blockade in classical Hodgkin lymphoma. As for time point: cycle 4 day 1 (C4D1), after five to seven weeks of nivolumab. Exposure to brentuximab vedotin varied, and each patient had relapsed following autologous stem cell transplantation. Repertoires were generated with immunoSEQ multiplex PCR, while TCRdb's copy carries only in-frame clones and drops some. This sample yields about 21,000 clones, of which about 70% are seen a single time; roughly 21% belongs to the top ten. The sequencing used peripheral blood mononuclear cells (PBMCs), collected before the fourth cycle of nivolumab. Receptors were obtained from a human donor with classical Hodgkin lymphoma.

This clone was detected a few times. The chain has TRBV11-3 and TRBJ2-1; 9 positions match TRBD2. The CDR3 sequence is 14 residues long. The V gene end was trimmed by 1 base and the J gene end by 9 bases; junction bases not matched to a gene: 4. The germline V gene encodes CDR1 SGHNT and CDR2 YENEEA. In DNA, the CDR3 is TGTGCCAGCAGCTTAGGCGGGAGGGCCGCTGAGCAGTTCTTC. Translated: CASSLGGRAAEQFF.

The chain couples TRBV6-4 to TRBJ2-3; TRBD2 matches 12 bases. The CDR3 spans 15 residues. V lost 0 bases, J lost 6 bases, and 1 base stayed unmatched. From germline, CDR1 is MRHNA and CDR2 SNTAGT. In DNA form, the CDR3 reads TGTGCCAGCAGTGACTCGGGACTAGCGGGCGATACGCAGTATTTT. It is translated as CASSDSGLAGDTQYF.

This clone was recorded once. This chain connects TRBV5-3 to TRBJ1-2; maybe TRBD1 (6 bases). TRBV5-3 is marked as an open reading frame, function uncertain. The CDR3 loop spans 17 amino acids. Trimming took 1 base from V and 1 from J, leaving 17 bases between them. The chain's CDR3 is CARSLTQGGDGNYGYTF. The DNA for the CDR3 is TGTGCCAGAAGCTTGACGCAAGGGGGGGATGGTAACTATGGCTACACCTTC.

The J gene is TRBJ1-2, the V gene TRBV10-3; 8 positions agree with TRBD1. The germline V gene has CDR1 ENHRY and CDR2 SYGVKD. With 0 bases clipped from V and 6 bases from J, the junction kept 6 bases outside the gene matches. CDR3 length: 15 residues. CDR3 protein: CAISESEQGADGYTF. The CDR3 bases are TGTGCCATCAGTGAGTCCGAGCAGGGGGCGGATGGCTACACCTTC.

The chain has TRBV28 and TRBJ1-4, with D hard to call. Germline loops: CDR1 MDHEN, CDR2 SYDVKM. Deletions cut 5 bases from V and 8 bases from J, with 9 bases between. The CDR3 sequence is 12 residues long. CDR3 sequence: CASSPMGEKLFF. The CDR3 DNA reads as TGTGCCAGCAGTCCGATGGGCGAAAAACTGTTTTTT. Full variable domain (outside the CDR3, taken from reference TRBV28 and TRBJ1-4): DVKVTQSSRYLVKRTGEKVFLECVQDMDHENMFWYRQDPGLGLRLIYFSYDVKMKEKGDIPEGYSVSREKKERFSLILESASTNQTSMYLCASSPMGEKLFFGSGTQLSVL.

This clone has a single count. This chain connects TRBV27 to TRBJ1-5; D is unresolved. Between the trimmed V and J ends, which lost 0 bases and 3 bases, there was a span of 9 bases. The CDR3 contains 15 residues. Germline CDR1 MNHEY, CDR2 SMNVEV (reference sequence). Here the CDR3 DNA reads TGTGCCAGCAGTTTATCTCGGCACTTCAATCAGCCCCAGCATTTT. Translated, it gives CASSLSRHFNQPQHF.

DNA for the CDR3: TGTGCCAGCAGCCAATCCAGTGTCACAGATACGCAGTATTTT. This gives the protein CASSQSSVTDTQYF. The chain employs TRBV16 and TRBJ2-3, with D unclear. The CDR3 consists of 14 residues. CDR1 and CDR2 (germline): KGHSY, FQNENV. Trimming removed 0 bases at V and 2 bases at J, with 6 bases between.

The J gene is TRBJ2-1, the V gene TRBV6-6; D tentatively reads TRBD1 or TRBD2 (5 bases each). This CDR3 region has 15 residues. Trimming stripped 0 bases from V and 9 bases from J, with 15 bases between. Germline-derived CDR1 and CDR2 are MNHNY and SVGAGI (reference sequence). Here the CDR3 DNA reads TGTGCCAGCAGTTACTCAACGGCCTTGGGGGTTGAGCAGTTCTTC. As protein: CASSYSTALGVEQFF.

The rearrangement uses TRBV6-6 and TRBJ2-7; TRBD2 is a possible D gene (5 bases). The ends were cut back, 6 bases at V and 1 base at J, with 13 bases in the middle. CDR3 length: 14 residues. Per the germline V gene, CDR1 is MNHNY and CDR2 is SVGAGI (reference sequence). The CDR3 bases are TGTGCCAGCAGACCCGGACTGGATTCCTACGAGCAGTACTTC. This gives the protein CASRPGLDSYEQYF.

This clone has more than one count but fewer than ten. The chain employs TRBV12-5 and TRBJ1-3; unclear D gene. Germline CDR1 and CDR2: LGHNT and FRNRAP. The CDR3 extends over 17 amino acids. V gave up 0 bases and J gave up 0 bases, with 12 bases separating them. DNA for the CDR3: TGTGCTAGTGGTTTGGTAGTCGGCAGCAACTCTGGAAACACCATATATTTT. It codes for CASGLVVGSNSGNTIYF.

The V and J genes are TRBV25-1 and TRBJ2-1; 8 nucleotides match TRBD2. Per germline, CDR1 MGHDK and CDR2 SYGVNS. The CDR3 consists of 16 residues. The V segment lost 5 bases and the J segment 6 bases; nucleotides outside the gene matches: 12. The CDR3 nucleotides are TGTGCCAGCAGTATTTATAGCGGGACCCGCACCAATGAGCAGTTCTTC. Translating it yields CASSIYSGTRTNEQFF.

The rearrangement uses TRBV27 and TRBJ2-4; TRBD1 is a possible D gene (6 bases). Germline CDR1 is MNHEY and CDR2 is SMNVEV (reference sequence). This CDR3 contains 12 residues. The germline V and J ends were trimmed by 7 bases and 6 bases, with 10 bases remaining between them. The CDR3 loop reads CASTSRGNIQYF. CDR3 nucleotide sequence: TGTGCCAGCACCAGCAGGGGAAACATTCAGTACTTC.

The chain employs TRBV6-6 and TRBJ2-7; D is unresolved. V lost 1 base and J 4 bases, leaving 8 bases between the germline ends. The CDR3 is 13 residues long. CDR1 is MNHNY and CDR2 is SVGAGI in the germline V gene (reference sequence). CDR3 nucleotide sequence: TGTGCCAGCAGTTACTTGTCTGGGTACGAGCAGTACTTC. This gives the protein CASSYLSGYEQYF.

The CDR3 protein is CASSSVPGQGASVYNSPLHF. The CDR3 DNA is TGCGCCAGCAGCTCTGTCCCGGGACAGGGGGCCAGTGTTTATAATTCACCCCTCCACTTT. The chain employs TRBV4-1 and TRBJ1-6, with 12 nucleotides matching TRBD1. CDR1 MGHRA and CDR2 YSYEKL come from the germline V gene. CDR3 size: 20 residues. Trimming at V came to 5 bases and at J to 4 bases, leaving 15 bases not matched to a gene.

This sequence joins TRBV6-1 and TRBJ1-3; no firm D call. V lost 4 bases to trimming and J lost 0 bases, with 13 bases between them. Germline CDR1 reads MNHNS; CDR2 reads SASEGT. The CDR3 covers 16 residues. In DNA, the CDR3 is TGTGCCAGCAGTGTGGAGGGAACTCTCTCTGGAAACACCATATATTTT. It yields the protein CASSVEGTLSGNTIYF.

CDR3 sequence reads: CASSPYPGLFSYEQYF. CDR3 coding DNA: TGTGCCAGCTCACCATATCCGGGTCTATTCTCCTACGAGCAGTACTTC. V and J are TRBV18 and TRBJ2-7; D is undetermined. The CDR3 extends over 16 amino acids. The V and J ends lost 2 bases and 0 bases respectively, with 14 bases between them. The germline CDR1 and CDR2 sequences are KGHSH and LQKENI.

The CDR3 here is CASSLRGTKFEQYF. The CDR3 DNA reads TGTGCCAGCAGCTTAAGGGGGACGAAATTCGAGCAGTACTTC. The V and J genes are TRBV5-8 and TRBJ2-7; D is possibly TRBD1 (6 bases). The ends were cut back, 2 bases at V and 6 bases at J, with 15 bases in the middle. This CDR3 contains 14 residues. Germline V lookup: CDR1 SGHTS, CDR2 YDEGEE. The whole variable domain, filled in from reference TRBV5-8 and TRBJ2-7, reads EAGVTQSPTHLIKTRGQQATLRCSPISGHTSVYWYQQALGLGLQFLLWYDEGEERNRGNFPPRFSGRQFPNYSSELNVNALELEDSALYLCASSLRGTKFEQYFGPGTRLTVT.

CDR3 bases: TGTGCCAGCAGCTTAGGAGTTCAGGGGACCTATGGCTACACCTTC. Its translation: CASSLGVQGTYGYTF. This chain joins TRBV7-6 and TRBJ1-2, with D maybe TRBD1 (6 bases). The germline V and J ends were trimmed by 1 base and 4 bases, with 13 bases remaining between them. The CDR3 runs 15 residues. In germline, CDR1 is SGHVS, CDR2 FNYEAQ.

The chain has TRBV29-1 and TRBJ2-3, with 8 bases lining up with TRBD2. The CDR3 has 14 amino acids. V was pared by 7 bases and J by 6 bases, with 12 bases of the junction left unmatched. CDR1 and CDR2 (germline): SQVTM, ANQGSEA. For the CDR3, the DNA is TGCAGCGGTAAACCGGGGGGGAGTTTGGATACGCAGTATTTT. Amino acids: CSGKPGGSLDTQYF.

The rearrangement uses TRBV9 and TRBJ2-2; 7 bases fit TRBD1. This CDR3 has 19 amino acids. The J segment lost 0 bases and the V segment lost 4 bases, leaving 15 bases of the junction unmatched. Germline CDR1 reads SGDLS; CDR2 reads YYNGEE. The CDR3 is CASSPRPGTVSTNTGELFF. CDR3 in DNA: TGTGCCAGCAGCCCAAGACCCGGGACAGTTTCTACGAACACCGGGGAGCTGTTTTTT.

The gene calls are TRBV4-1 and TRBJ2-3; possibly TRBD1 or TRBD2 for D (5 bases each). Per the germline V gene, CDR1 is MGHRA and CDR2 is YSYEKL. Trimming stripped 4 bases from V and 3 bases from J, with 17 bases between. This CDR3 is built from 16 residues. The CDR3 spells CASSLRESGRTDTQYF. The CDR3, as DNA: TGCGCCAGCAGCCTACGGGAATCAGGGAGAACAGATACGCAGTATTTT.

This clone is termed medium-sized. V and J are TRBV4-1 and TRBJ2-7; D uncertain. The V and J ends lost 0 bases and 4 bases respectively, with 10 bases between them. The germline CDR1 and CDR2 sequences are MGHRA and YSYEKL. This CDR3 has 14 amino acids. This CDR3 reads CASSQDQRSYEQYF. CDR3 nucleotide sequence: TGCGCCAGCAGCCAAGATCAACGCTCTTACGAGCAGTACTTC.

The genes are TRBV7-6 and TRBJ2-3; D gene unclear. Germline loops: CDR1 SGHVS, CDR2 FNYEAQ. The V gene lost 8 bases and the J gene lost 0 bases, with 12 bases spanning the gap. CDR3 length equals 14 residues. CDR3 nucleotide sequence: TGTGCCAGCCGCGGCCGTCCTAGCACAGATACGCAGTATTTT. As protein: CASRGRPSTDTQYF.

The rearrangement links TRBV5-1 to TRBJ2-3; 7 bases align to TRBD2. Unmatched junction bases numbered 3, after V lost 0 bases and J lost 5 bases. The CDR3 is 14 residues long. The germline V gene has CDR1 SGHRS and CDR2 YFSETQ. CDR3 sequence: CASSLAREGDTQYF. As DNA, the CDR3 is TGCGCCAGCAGCTTGGCTAGGGAGGGAGATACGCAGTATTTT.

V and J are TRBV27 and TRBJ2-2, with D perhaps matching TRBD1 or TRBD2 (7 bases each). V was shortened by 7 bases and J by 5 bases, with 17 bases between the two germline ends. The V gene's germline CDR1 is MNHEY and CDR2 SMNVEV (reference sequence). This CDR3 has 15 residues. The CDR3 loop is CASTQGGVRTGELFF. The DNA for the CDR3 is TGTGCCAGCACCCAGGGGGGGGTTAGAACCGGGGAGCTGTTTTTT.

The chain uses TRBV25-1 and TRBJ2-5, with 12 positions matching TRBD1. V lost 3 bases and J lost 4; bases outside the gene matches: 6. This CDR3 has 16 amino acids. Germline assignment: CDR1 MGHDK and CDR2 SYGVNS. CDR3 sequence: CASSEPGQGALETQYF. CDR3 DNA: TGTGCCAGCAGTGAGCCGGGACAGGGGGCTTTAGAGACCCAGTACTTC.

Within the sample, this clone is medium-sized. This sequence joins TRBV9 and TRBJ1-1, with a possible D match to TRBD1 (5 bases). The germline gives CDR1 SGDLS, CDR2 YYNGEE. Trimming left V 3 bases short and J 1 base short, with 13 bases between. The CDR3 contains 15 residues. CDR3 in DNA: TGTGCCAGCAGCGCAGCCCCCACAGGGAACACTGAAGCTTTCTTT. Residues: CASSAAPTGNTEAFF.

The chain recombines TRBV29-1 with TRBJ2-5; D perhaps matches TRBD1 (5 bases). This CDR3 region has 13 residues. V lost 7 bases to trimming and J lost 5 bases, with 17 bases between them. CDR1 is SQVTM, CDR2 ANQGSEA, per germline. The CDR3: CSATPGIGETQYF. The CDR3, as DNA: TGCAGCGCCACCCCAGGGATCGGGGAGACCCAGTACTTC. Complete variable domain (other parts from reference TRBV29-1 and TRBJ2-5): SAVISQKPSRDICQRGTSLTIQCQVDSQVTMMFWYRQQPGQSLTLIATANQGSEATYESGFVIDKFPISRPNLTFSTLTVSNMSPEDSSIYLCSATPGIGETQYFGPGTRLLVL.

The rearrangement links TRBV28 to TRBJ1-2; D is unclear. With 3 bases removed from V and 7 bases from J, the gap between germline ends came to 12 bases. CDR1 MDHEN and CDR2 SYDVKM come from the germline V gene. CDR3 length: 13 residues. Written as DNA, the CDR3 is TGTGCCAGCAGTTTCCGGGCCCCCGTTGGCTACACCTTC. Translating gives CASSFRAPVGYTF.

This clone was counted between two and nine times. The CDR3 coding sequence is TGTGCCAGCAGTGAAGAGGACAGGGCGACGTACGAGCAGTACTTC. Translation gives CASSEEDRATYEQYF. The chain uses TRBV6-1 and TRBJ2-7; 8 bases agree with TRBD1. The CDR3 runs to 15 residues. V dropped 1 base and J dropped 4; count of bases not matched to a gene: 6. In germline, CDR1 is MNHNS, CDR2 SASEGT.